These 2 T cell receptor beta chains came from one sample sequenced in a study of regulatory T cells in long-lasting Graves disease. CDR3-region Arm-PCR and iRepertoire HTBI primers produced the TCR beta libraries. TCRdb independently ran MiXCR on the multiplex PCR reads; one entry per CDR3 protein. The repertoire holds about 440,000 distinct CDR3 sequences, with about 15% as singletons. Time point given: newly diagnosed GD, antithyroid drugs for less than 3 months. Following extraction of RNA from PBMCs, that RNA was used to make the TCR library. The sample was also reused in another study, on T cells in Graves' hyperthyroidism and ophthalmopathy.

This specimen consisted of peripheral blood mononuclear cells (PBMCs), obtained at new diagnosis, from a patient treated with antithyroid drugs. These receptors all come from a woman aged 30 to 39 with Graves disease.

This clonotype was seen ten or more times. This chain joins TRBV11-2 and TRBJ2-1, with TRBD2 identical over 7 bases. Looked up from germline, CDR1 is SGHAT and CDR2 is FQNNGV. After removal of 5 bases from V and 6 bases from J, the junction contained 13 bases not matched to a gene. The CDR3 is 16 residues long. The CDR3, as DNA: TGTGCCAGCAGCCGCCTGAGGACTAGTGGGTCCAATGAGCAGTTCTTC. It specifies CASSRLRTSGSNEQFF.

This clonotype was seen many times. This chain joins TRBV9 and TRBJ2-7; the D is unclear. Germline V CDR1 and CDR2: SGDLS, YYNGEE. V was pared by 3 bases and J by 3 bases, with 7 bases between. The CDR3 has 12 residues. The CDR3 spells CASSADGYEQYF. Written as DNA, the CDR3 is TGTGCCAGCAGCGCCGACGGCTACGAGCAGTACTTC.